The present TCR beta chain was sequenced within a study of OX40 agonist ivuxolimab in advanced cancers. Study background: The patients got ivuxolimab, which is an agonistic anti-OX40 (CD134) antibody. Dose-escalation patients' cancers were hepatocellular carcinoma, melanoma, renal cell or head and neck cancer.

Notes on the study in general: Expanded clones were, on average, more numerous in CD8+ T cells than in CD4+.

Regarding this clone: Its antigen is not known.

Autoimmune disease history or systemic immunosuppression led to patients being barred. The data were produced by immunoSEQ multiplex PCR, yet TCRdb's version contains in-frame clones alone and is incomplete. The repertoire holds about 46,000 clones, with about 86% as singletons. CDR1 LNHNV and CDR2 YYDKDF come from the germline V gene (reference sequence). The CDR3 has 15 residues. The V gene end was trimmed by 1 base and the J gene end by 8 bases; junction bases not matched to a gene: 6. This TCR was recovered from an adult with an advanced solid tumor such as melanoma, head and neck, liver or kidney cancer. The rearrangement uses TRBV15 and TRBJ1-2, with 11 bases aligning to TRBD1. The specimen was CD4+ or CD8+ T cells sorted from blood, collected in a trial of the OX40 agonist ivuxolimab. The CDR3 nucleotides are TGTGCCACCAGCAGAGGAGGACAGGGGGCGAGGGGCTACACCTTC. Translated, it gives CATSRGGQGARGYTF.